The 26 T cell receptor beta chains below come from one sample, sequenced in a study of T cell responses to AZD1222 COVID-19 vaccine. The repertoire was sequenced with immunoSEQ multiplex PCR; TCRdb's copy has only in-frame clones and lacks some. This sample yields about 97,000 clones, of which around 89% are seen a single time; 7.5% belongs to the top ten. Sample: peripheral blood, taken on day 0 of AZD1222 vaccination. The source is an adult in good health.

The chain carries TRBV5-1 and TRBJ1-4, with a tentative D call TRBD1 (6 bases). This CDR3 spans 15 amino acids. Deletions cut 4 bases from V and 8 bases from J, with 18 bases between. Germline loops: CDR1 SGHRS, CDR2 YFSETQ. In DNA form, the CDR3 reads TGCGCCAGCAGCCAACAGGGCACCCTTGGGGAAAAACTGTTTTTT. It translates to CASSQQGTLGEKLFF.

This sequence joins TRBV5-4 and TRBJ2-5; possible D gene TRBD1, 7 bases. Deletions cut 2 bases from V and 4 bases from J, with 15 bases between. The germline V gene has CDR1 SGHNT and CDR2 YYREEE (reference sequence). CDR3 length equals 15 residues. In nucleotides, the CDR3 is TGTGCCAGCAGCTTAAAGGGGGCCGGGGGAGAGACCCAGTACTTC. Residues: CASSLKGAGGETQYF.

The chain uses TRBV4-2 and TRBJ1-1; TRBD1 agrees at 8 bases. Trimming took 6 bases from V and 0 from J; bases not matched to a gene: 3. The germline gives CDR1 LGHNA, CDR2 YNFKEQ. This CDR3 spans 14 amino acids. The CDR3 region is CASRSGQVNTEAFF. Here the CDR3 DNA reads TGTGCCAGCAGGTCGGGACAGGTGAACACTGAAGCTTTCTTT.

In its sample, this clone was seen a few times. The chain has TRBV7-2 and TRBJ1-3; 7 positions match TRBD1. CDR1 and CDR2 (germline): SGHTA, FQGNSA. The CDR3 has 13 amino acids. V lost 4 bases and J lost 5; bases outside the gene matches: 2. CDR3 amino acids: CASSSTGRNTIYF. CDR3 coding DNA: TGTGCCAGCAGCTCGACAGGGAGAAACACCATATATTTT.

The chain combines TRBV4-3 with TRBJ2-1; TRBD2 matches at 11 bases. Unmatched junction bases numbered 14, after V lost 0 bases and J lost 1 base. Germline V gene data show CDR1 as LGHNA and CDR2 as YSLEER. The CDR3 sequence is 21 residues long. CDR3 amino acids: CASSQDPTVYGTSGSYNEQFF. The DNA of the CDR3 is TGCGCCAGCAGCCAAGATCCGACTGTATACGGGACTAGCGGTTCCTACAATGAGCAGTTCTTC.

The chain joins TRBV30 to TRBJ1-1; D ambiguous. Per germline, CDR1 GTSNPN and CDR2 SVGIG (reference sequence). The length of the CDR3 is 13 residues. V lost 5 bases and J 4 bases, leaving 14 bases between the germline ends. The CDR3 DNA is TGTGCCTGGTCACCAATAGTGGCCACTGAAGCTTTCTTT. As protein: CAWSPIVATEAFF.

The V and J genes are TRBV5-3 and TRBJ2-7; 8 bases are shared with TRBD1. TRBV5-3 is an open reading frame, and its role is uncertain. The CDR3 has 14 amino acids. Trimming cost V 4 bases and J 2 bases; bases outside gene matches: 5. CDR3 amino acids: CARSEDRATYEQYF. In DNA, the CDR3 is TGTGCCAGAAGCGAGGACAGGGCCACCTACGAGCAGTACTTC.

The chain has TRBV5-8 and TRBJ1-5; D gene unclear. Germline CDR1 reads SGHTS; CDR2 reads YDEGEE. The V and J ends lost 2 bases and 0 bases respectively, with 9 bases between them. The CDR3 is 15 residues long. The CDR3 loop reads CASSFTPDSNQPQHF. The CDR3 DNA reads as TGTGCCAGCAGCTTTACCCCGGATAGCAATCAGCCCCAGCATTTT.

The chain joins TRBV9 to TRBJ1-2; D is unclear. CDR3 length: 12 amino acids. Trimming left V 4 bases short and J 7 bases short, with 11 bases between. Germline loops: CDR1 SGDLS, CDR2 YYNGEE. CDR3: CASSPPGVGYTF. The CDR3 DNA reads as TGTGCCAGCAGCCCCCCCGGGGTTGGCTACACCTTC.

The V gene is TRBV20-1, the J gene TRBJ2-7; possible D gene TRBD2, 6 bases. V was shortened by 8 bases and J by 1 base, with 9 bases between the two germline ends. CDR3 length equals 11 residues. CDR1 and CDR2 (germline): DFQATT, SNEGSKA (reference sequence). In nucleotides, the CDR3 is TGCAGTACCGCGGGGTCCTACGAGCAGTACTTC. The encoded protein is CSTAGSYEQYF.

The V call is TRBV18, the J call TRBJ1-2; D is undetermined. V was shortened by 1 base and J by 7 bases, with 13 bases between the two germline ends. Germline CDR1 and CDR2: KGHSH and LQKENI. This CDR3 is built from 14 residues. DNA of the CDR3: TGTGCCAGCTCACCACAGGGTGGGGAAGGTGGCTACACCTTC. Residues: CASSPQGGEGGYTF.

The J gene is TRBJ1-2, the V gene TRBV12-3 or TRBV12-4; 7 bases are shared with TRBD1. This CDR3 region has 13 residues. Germline trimming cut 4 bases from V and 8 bases from J; bases unmatched to any gene: 7. CDR3 DNA: TGTGCCAGCAGTTCAAGGGACAGATGGGGCTACACCTTC. It specifies CASSSRDRWGYTF.

The V call is TRBV11-2, the J call TRBJ1-1, with 7 bases matching TRBD1. The CDR3 runs to 15 residues. CDR1 SGHAT and CDR2 FQNNGV come from the germline V gene. J lost 3 bases, V lost 1 base, and 5 bases had no gene match. The CDR3 DNA follows: TGTGCCAGCAGCTTAGGTGACAGGGATCACACTGAAGCTTTCTTT. It encodes CASSLGDRDHTEAFF. Supplemented by reference TRBV11-2 and TRBJ1-1, the full variable domain reads EAGVAQSPRYKIIEKRQSVAFWCNPISGHATLYWYQQILGQGPKLLIQFQNNGVVDDSQLPKDRFSAERLKGVDSTLKIQPAKLEDSAVYLCASSLGDRDHTEAFFGQGTRLTVV.

The rearrangement links TRBV28 to TRBJ1-6; 7 bases fit TRBD1. The germline gives CDR1 MDHEN, CDR2 SYDVKM. J was trimmed by 6 bases and V by 3 bases; bases with no gene match: 5. This CDR3 region has 15 residues. CDR3 nucleotide sequence: TGTGCCAGCAGTTTGGAGGGGGCCCCTAATTCACCCCTCCACTTT. Amino acids: CASSLEGAPNSPLHF. The variable domain in full, with the rest retrieved from reference TRBV28 and TRBJ1-6, is DVKVTQSSRYLVKRTGEKVFLECVQDMDHENMFWYRQDPGLGLRLIYFSYDVKMKEKGDIPEGYSVSREKKERFSLILESASTNQTSMYLCASSLEGAPNSPLHFGNGTRLTVT.

For the CDR3, the DNA is TGTGCCAGCAGCTTGGGAGGGCGCAGTTTTAATTCACCCCTCCACTTT. This gives the protein CASSLGGRSFNSPLHF. The V gene is TRBV7-2, the J gene TRBJ1-6; D is unclear. Germline V CDR1 and CDR2: SGHTA, FQGNSA. V lost 3 bases and J lost 6, with 15 bases in between. The CDR3 sequence is 16 residues long.

J is TRBJ1-3 and V is TRBV2, with 7 bases lining up with TRBD1. The CDR3 is made up of 16 amino acids. Germline values: CDR1 SNHLY, CDR2 FYNNEI. J gave up 2 bases and V 7 bases, and 11 bases lay outside the gene matches. The CDR3 loop reads CASTPLNRGTGNTIYF. The CDR3 nucleotides are TGTGCCAGCACCCCTCTTAACAGGGGCACTGGAAACACCATATATTTT.

The sample holds one count of this clone. The chain links TRBV5-4 to TRBJ1-1; TRBD1 matches at 8 bases. The CDR3 is 15 amino acids. V gave up 3 bases and J gave up 4 bases; unmatched junction bases: 8. The germline CDR1 and CDR2 sequences are SGHNT and YYREEE (reference sequence). The chain's CDR3 is CASSYMTGETTEAFF. The CDR3 DNA is TGTGCCAGCAGCTACATGACAGGGGAGACCACTGAAGCTTTCTTT.

The chain employs TRBV7-8 and TRBJ2-7; 9 positions match TRBD2. Per germline, CDR1 SGHVS and CDR2 FQNEAQ. This CDR3 is 18 amino acids long. V was clipped by 3 bases and J by 3 bases; unmatched bases: 15. The CDR3 bases are TGTGCCAGCAGCTTCGCCACCCCGGGACTAGCTTCCGTCTACGAGCAGTACTTC. It specifies CASSFATPGLASVYEQYF.

This chain uses TRBV4-1 with TRBJ2-3; maybe TRBD2 (6 bases). This CDR3 region has 16 residues. In germline, CDR1 is MGHRA, CDR2 YSYEKL. V lost 0 bases and J 2 bases, leaving 12 bases between the germline ends. The CDR3 sequence: CASSQDLGLATDTQYF. The CDR3 coding sequence is TGCGCCAGCAGCCAAGATTTGGGACTTGCCACAGATACGCAGTATTTT.

This sequence joins TRBV18 and TRBJ1-1; TRBD1 matches 10 bases. CDR1 and CDR2 (germline): KGHSH, LQKENI. This CDR3 comprises 17 residues. The junction had 7 bases not matched to a gene; V was cut back by 3 bases and J by 0 bases. CDR3 coding DNA: TGTGCCAGCTCACCCGCGACAGGGGGCATCATGAACACTGAAGCTTTCTTT. This codes for CASSPATGGIMNTEAFF.

The chain recombines TRBV7-9 with TRBJ2-7; the match to TRBD1 covers 11 bases. The ends lost 5 bases at V and 2 bases at J; junction bases unmatched: 8. The CDR3 contains 16 residues. Germline CDR1 is SEHNR and CDR2 is FQNEAQ (reference sequence). This CDR3 reads CASSPPDRGPTYEQYF. CDR3 coding DNA: TGTGCCAGCAGCCCTCCGGACAGGGGGCCAACCTACGAGCAGTACTTC.

This rearrangement joins TRBV12-3 or TRBV12-4 to TRBJ2-3; 7 bases are shared with TRBD1. The CDR3 is 12 amino acids. V trimming: 6 bases; J trimming: 12 bases; junction bases outside the gene matches: 9. Here the CDR3 reads CASRRDSRGQYF. The CDR3 DNA follows: TGTGCCAGCAGACGGGACAGCCGAGGTCAGTATTTT.

This clone was picked up one time. The V gene is TRBV7-9, the J gene TRBJ2-3; possible D gene TRBD1, 5 bases. Germline values: CDR1 SEHNR, CDR2 FQNEAQ (reference sequence). The CDR3 has 14 residues. V lost 5 bases to trimming and J lost 1 base, with 10 bases between them. The CDR3 protein is CASSASTGTDTQYF. Here the CDR3 DNA reads TGTGCCAGCAGCGCCTCGACAGGCACAGATACGCAGTATTTT.

The J gene is TRBJ2-7, the V gene TRBV25-1, with 10 bases aligning to TRBD1. Unmatched junction bases numbered 5, after V lost 0 bases and J lost 6 bases. From germline, CDR1 is MGHDK and CDR2 SYGVNS. This CDR3 comprises 15 residues. Here the CDR3 DNA reads TGTGCCAGCAGTGAATACGAGGGGACAGGGGTCGAGCAGTACTTC. Its protein product is CASSEYEGTGVEQYF.

A single count supports this clone. This chain connects TRBV29-1 to TRBJ2-3; 15 bases are shared with TRBD2. The V gene's germline CDR1 is SQVTM and CDR2 ANQGSEA. Unmatched junction bases numbered 2, after V lost 1 base and J lost 3 bases. The CDR3 is 16 residues long. This CDR3 is CSVEGGTSGRTDTQYF. The CDR3 nucleotides are TGCAGCGTTGAAGGTGGGACTAGCGGGAGGACAGATACGCAGTATTTT.

This rearrangement joins TRBV9 to TRBJ1-5, with D maybe TRBD1 (5 bases). Looked up from germline, CDR1 is SGDLS and CDR2 is YYNGEE. V lost 4 bases to trimming and J lost 2 bases, with 16 bases between them. This CDR3 has 16 amino acids. This chain's CDR3 is CASSPGRGLGNQPQHF. For the CDR3, the DNA is TGTGCCAGCAGCCCCGGCCGGGGGTTGGGCAATCAGCCCCAGCATTTT.